This TCR beta chain was retrieved from a study of regulatory T cells in long-lasting Graves disease. Points from the study as a whole: Persistent disease preferred TRBV28, TRBJ1-2 and TRBJ2-5; new disease, TRBV20-1 and TRBJ2-1.

CDR3 regions were amplified by Arm-PCR using iRepertoire HTBI primers to build TCR beta libraries. TCRdb fed the multiplex PCR reads into MiXCR, producing one record per CDR3 protein. The profile covers 550,000 to 650,000 distinct CDR3 sequences, with approximately 16% appearing a single time and approximately 12% taken by the ten largest. As for time point: newly diagnosed GD, antithyroid drugs for less than 3 months. The TCR library was made from RNA that had been extracted from PBMCs in TRIzol. The CDR3 is made up of 16 amino acids. Germline assignment: CDR1 SEHNR and CDR2 FQNEAQ (reference sequence). The ends lost 2 bases at V and 4 bases at J; junction bases unmatched: 9. Concerning this clonotype: Its target is not known.

These data also formed part of another study, on T cells in Graves' hyperthyroidism and ophthalmopathy. This second study notes: Absence of ophthalmopathy progression within 18 months defined stable Graves' hyperthyroidism. Model predictions of ophthalmopathy came a median about 6.3 months before onset.

This chain connects TRBV7-9 to TRBJ2-5, with TRBD2 matching over 8 bases. The receptor comes from a man younger than 35 with Graves disease. The sample was peripheral blood mononuclear cells (PBMCs), taken at new diagnosis, from a patient treated with antithyroid drugs. The CDR3 region is CASSLSQRGGRETQYF. Here the CDR3 DNA reads TGTGCCAGCAGCTTATCCCAACGCGGGGGGCGAGAGACCCAGTACTTC.